These 23 T cell receptor beta chains were sequenced from one sample in a study of blood T cell repertoires in COVID-19. Here immunoSEQ multiplex PCR was the method, and the copy in TCRdb shows in-frame clones only, minus some. The top ten hold 7.5% to 10% of the sample, which has 150,000 to 200,000 clones, about 86% seen once. Source material: peripheral blood. The receptor source for this set is a man aged 50-59 years with active or convalescent COVID-19.

This rearrangement joins TRBV12-3 or TRBV12-4 to TRBJ1-2; 9 bases map to TRBD1. Trimming at V came to 5 bases and at J to 6 bases, leaving 4 bases not matched to a gene. CDR3 size: 13 residues. CDR3 region: CASSRGQGNGYTF. The CDR3, as DNA: TGTGCCAGCAGTCGTGGACAGGGGAATGGCTACACCTTC.

This rearrangement joins TRBV10-1 to TRBJ1-5, with 10 positions matching TRBD1. The CDR3 extends over 14 amino acids. The V gene's germline CDR1 is WNHNN and CDR2 SYGVQD (reference sequence). The V gene end was trimmed by 8 bases and the J gene end by 5 bases; junction bases not matched to a gene: 6. The DNA of the CDR3 is TGCGCCAGCGAATCGGACAGGGGGGATCAGCCCCAGCATTTT. It codes for CASESDRGDQPQHF.

This chain links TRBV9 with TRBJ2-2; D is unresolved. The CDR3 length is 13 residues. Germline values: CDR1 SGDLS, CDR2 YYNGEE. Trimming shortened V by 2 bases and J by 4 bases, and 6 bases separated the two germline ends. CDR3 in DNA: TGTGCCAGCAGCGTTGGGCCCACCGGGGAGCTGTTTTTT. Its translation is CASSVGPTGELFF.

The chain links TRBV7-9 to TRBJ1-1, with TRBD1 matching 10 bases. Germline trimming cut 3 bases from V and 0 bases from J; bases unmatched to any gene: 4. The CDR3 totals 16 residues. Germline V gene lookup returns CDR1 SEHNR and CDR2 FQNEAQ (reference sequence). For the CDR3, the DNA is TGTGCCAGCAGCTTCCCGACAGGGGGCATGAACACTGAAGCTTTCTTT. Translation: CASSFPTGGMNTEAFF.

The V call is TRBV28, the J call TRBJ2-1, with D perhaps TRBD1 (5 bases). The germline V and J ends were trimmed by 3 bases and 0 bases, with 12 bases remaining between them. The germline gives CDR1 MDHEN, CDR2 SYDVKM. This CDR3 is built from 16 residues. The CDR3 here is CASSFSMTASYNEQFF. In nucleotides, the CDR3 is TGTGCCAGCAGTTTTTCGATGACAGCCTCCTACAATGAGCAGTTCTTC.

J is TRBJ2-6 and V is TRBV24-1; 10 bases align to TRBD1. The CDR3 is 16 amino acids. Germline V gene lookup returns CDR1 KGHDR and CDR2 SFDVKD. Losses at the gene ends were 7 bases for V and 2 bases for J; bases not matched to a gene: 4. The CDR3, as DNA: TGTGCCACCAGCGGGACAGGGGTTACTGGGGCCAACGTCCTGACTTTC. Translation gives CATSGTGVTGANVLTF.

V is TRBV6-5 and J is TRBJ1-3; the D is unclear. The CDR3 is 13 residues long. V lost 7 bases and J 2 bases, leaving 9 bases between the germline ends. The germline V gene has CDR1 MNHEY and CDR2 SVGAGI. As DNA, the CDR3 is TGTGCCAGCATTGGGGAGGCTGGAAACACCATATATTTT. Amino acid sequence: CASIGEAGNTIYF.

This clone was seen a few times. V is TRBV11-2 and J is TRBJ1-1, with a weak D call TRBD1 (5 bases). Germline assignment: CDR1 SGHAT and CDR2 FQNNGV. Deletions cut 2 bases from V and 4 bases from J, with 11 bases between. The CDR3 is made up of 14 amino acids. The CDR3 loop is CASSLTGAGTEAFF. The CDR3 DNA follows: TGTGCCAGCAGCTTAACAGGAGCAGGCACTGAAGCTTTCTTT.

This clone appeared a single time. V and J are TRBV9 and TRBJ1-5, with 9 bases matching TRBD1. The V gene end was trimmed by 0 bases and the J gene end by 7 bases; junction bases not matched to a gene: 5. The germline V gene encodes CDR1 SGDLS and CDR2 YYNGEE. CDR3 size: 15 residues. The CDR3 nucleotides are TGTGCCAGCAGCGTAGGAGACAGGGGGGGACAGCCCCAGCATTTT. Translation: CASSVGDRGGQPQHF.

The chain combines TRBV4-3 with TRBJ2-3, with D uncertain. Germline V CDR1 and CDR2: LGHNA, YSLEER. The CDR3 spans 16 residues. The V end lost 1 base, the J end lost 4 bases, and 15 bases lay between the germline ends. The CDR3 loop is CASSQAYTSGADTQYF. The CDR3 DNA reads as TGCGCCAGCAGCCAAGCGTACACCAGTGGTGCAGATACGCAGTATTTT.

In its sample, this clone was seen once. The rearrangement uses TRBV11-2 and TRBJ1-2, with D perhaps matching TRBD1 (6 bases). The CDR3 runs 14 residues. Germline V CDR1 and CDR2: SGHAT, FQNNGV. V lost 1 base and J lost 6, with 12 bases in between. CDR3 region: CASSLVTGIDGYTF. The CDR3, as DNA: TGTGCCAGCAGCTTAGTAACAGGGATTGATGGCTACACCTTC.

The chain recombines TRBV18 with TRBJ2-2; 10 bases match TRBD1. The junction had 2 bases not matched to a gene; V was cut back by 3 bases and J by 4 bases. Germline V gives CDR1 KGHSH, CDR2 LQKENI. The CDR3 has 15 residues. The CDR3 loop is CASSPDRGVTGELFF. In nucleotides, the CDR3 is TGTGCCAGCTCACCGGACAGGGGGGTCACCGGGGAGCTGTTTTTT.

The gene calls are TRBV7-3 and TRBJ2-1; 9 bases are a match to TRBD2. The trim removed 5 bases at V and 0 bases at J, leaving 11 bases unmatched. The CDR3 loop spans 18 amino acids. CDR1 is SGHTA and CDR2 is FQGTGA in the germline V gene. This CDR3 reads CASSPSSGVMSSYNEQFF. As DNA, the CDR3 is TGTGCCAGCAGCCCCTCTAGCGGGGTGATGAGCTCCTACAATGAGCAGTTCTTC.

The J gene is TRBJ2-1, the V gene TRBV14, with 7 bases that match TRBD2. This CDR3 region has 15 residues. J gave up 5 bases and V 2 bases, and 6 bases lay outside the gene matches. Germline CDR1 is SGHDN and CDR2 is FVKESK. CDR3 in amino acids: CASSQPGTTNNEQFF. Here the CDR3 DNA reads TGTGCCAGCAGCCAACCCGGGACTACCAACAATGAGCAGTTCTTC.

This chain uses TRBV6-5 with TRBJ2-5, with D perhaps TRBD1 (6 bases). Per germline, CDR1 MNHEY and CDR2 SVGAGI. CDR3 size: 13 residues. With 7 bases removed from V and 3 bases from J, the gap between germline ends came to 12 bases. CDR3 residues: CASTGTTKETQYF. For the CDR3, the DNA is TGTGCCAGCACTGGGACAACGAAAGAGACCCAGTACTTC.

V is TRBV30 and J is TRBJ1-2, with TRBD1 identical over 7 bases. CDR3 length equals 13 residues. J gave up 1 base and V 2 bases, and 1 base lay outside the gene matches. The V gene's germline CDR1 is GTSNPN and CDR2 SVGIG (reference sequence). As DNA, the CDR3 is TGTGCCTGGAGTAGACAGGGTAACTATGGCTACACCTTC. This translates into CAWSRQGNYGYTF.

The rearrangement joins TRBV28 to TRBJ1-1; 8 nucleotides line up with TRBD1. The CDR3 is 16 residues long. Germline CDR1 and CDR2: MDHEN and SYDVKM. V shed 3 bases, J shed 1 base, and the junction held 7 bases outside the gene matches. The CDR3 spells CASSFPGQGANTEAFF. The CDR3, as DNA: TGTGCCAGCAGTTTTCCCGGACAGGGAGCGAACACTGAAGCTTTCTTT.

This chain joins TRBV9 and TRBJ2-1, with 11 bases matching TRBD2. Germline lookup yields CDR1 SGDLS and CDR2 YYNGEE. CDR3 length: 18 amino acids. V shed 0 bases and J 5 bases; nucleotides not matched to a gene: 10. DNA of the CDR3: TGTGCCAGCAGCGTAGCCACCGGACTAGCGGGCCTTGACAATGAGCAGTTCTTC. Translated: CASSVATGLAGLDNEQFF.

The chain is built from TRBV2 and TRBJ1-5, with 9 bases that match TRBD1. V gave up 7 bases and J gave up 3 bases; unmatched junction bases: 10. The CDR3 is 16 residues long. CDR1 and CDR2 from the germline V gene are SNHLY and FYNNEI. The CDR3 reads CASKDPGTGHNQPQHF. The CDR3 nucleotides are TGTGCCAGCAAGGACCCAGGGACAGGGCACAATCAGCCCCAGCATTTT.

The rearrangement links TRBV7-2 to TRBJ2-3; TRBD2 matches at 9 bases. Germline trimming cut 2 bases from V and 6 bases from J; bases unmatched to any gene: 12. Germline CDR1 reads SGHTA; CDR2 reads FQGNSA. The CDR3 extends over 17 amino acids. DNA of the CDR3: TGTGCCAGCAGCTTATCTAGAGGCGGGGGGGTTCCGGATACGCAGTATTTT. Amino acid sequence: CASSLSRGGGVPDTQYF.

This clone was observed a few times. The chain recombines TRBV12-3 or TRBV12-4 with TRBJ1-6, with 7 bases identical to TRBD1. CDR3 length equals 13 residues. Trimming removed 5 bases from V and 9 bases from J; junction bases left unmatched: 4. CDR3 sequence reads: CASSPTGVSPLHF. The CDR3 DNA sequence: TGTGCCAGCAGTCCCACAGGGGTTTCACCCCTCCACTTT.

The genes are TRBV14 and TRBJ2-2, with a weak D call TRBD1 (6 bases). Germline CDR1 reads SGHDN; CDR2 reads FVKESK. Trimming left V 2 bases short and J 7 bases short, with 8 bases between. The CDR3 is made up of 13 amino acids. CDR3 amino acids: CASSQTGIGELFF. CDR3 bases: TGTGCCAGCAGCCAAACAGGGATCGGGGAGCTGTTTTTT.

This clone was counted between two and nine times. The V gene is TRBV3-1 (or the pseudogene TRBV3-2), the J gene TRBJ1-1; D gene unclear. The length of the CDR3 is 11 residues. Deletions cut 2 bases from V and 12 bases from J, with 10 bases between. The germline gives CDR1 LGHDT, CDR2 YNNKEL (reference sequence). CDR3 region: CASSQLDWPFF. CDR3 bases: TGTGCCAGCAGCCAACTTGACTGGCCTTTCTTT.